This T cell receptor (beta chain) emerged from a study of shared clonotypes between healthy human individuals. At the level of the study: Aged between 18 and 49, the donors were two women and a few men. General study points: Naive CD4 clonotypes overlapped across a handful of donors at around 4.7%. Compared with memory subsets, naive subsets generally had larger estimated richness.

The CDR3 has 14 amino acids. V gave up 2 bases and J gave up 8 bases, with 15 bases separating them. CDR1 and CDR2 (germline): SNHLY, FYNNEI. Of note for this clone: Its antigen is undetermined.

TCRdb's copy holds only in-frame clones and misses some; the assay was immunoSEQ multiplex PCR. The sample consists of under 750,000 clones, just under 75% of them appearing once. All donors were Caucasian adults living in Nashville, Tennessee. The chain employs TRBV2 and TRBJ1-2, with a possible D match to TRBD1 (5 bases). The sequenced sample was memory CD4+ T cells sorted from blood. Subset indicated: CD45RA-negative fraction. The receptor comes from a woman in her 30s in good health. For the CDR3, the DNA is TGTGCCAGCAGTGAACTGGCGGGGGTTGGGGGCTACACCTTC. Translated: CASSELAGVGGYTF. The variable domain in full, completed from reference TRBV2 and TRBJ1-2, reads EPEVTQTPSHQVTQMGQEVILRCVPISNHLYFYWYRQILGQKVEFLVSFYNNEISEKSEIFDDQFSVERPDGSNFTLKIRSTKLEDSAMYFCASSELAGVGGYTFGSGTRLTVV.